The present T cell receptor (beta chain) was sequenced within a study of T-cell memory formation after mild COVID-19. Study details: Clusters of TCRs were largely donor specific. Study-level points and caveats: Certain responding clones were present in pre-infection memory, suggesting participation of cross-reactive memory. Researchers report contracting CD4+ clones mostly in CM and EM, with CD8+ clones in EMRA. Later expanders leaned CD4+, whereas day 15 to 85 contracting clones were balanced CD4/CD8.

As concerns this clonotype: Its antigen is unidentified.

The germline V gene encodes CDR1 MNHEY and CDR2 SMNVEV (reference sequence). Trimming removed 3 bases from V and 7 bases from J, with 13 bases in between. There are 13 residues in the CDR3. TCRdb redid the calling of the 5' RACE reads with MiXCR, one entry per CDR3 protein. Of a few hundred thousand distinct CDR3 sequences in the sample, about a sixth were seen once. V is TRBV27 and J is TRBJ2-7; tentative D call: TRBD1 (5 bases). This receptor was obtained from a man aged 18 to 29 who had mild COVID-19 (a few samples of this study predate the infection). Cell type and time point are not known. Sequenced material: PBMCs or a T cell subset sorted from them (not recorded which). The CDR3 DNA is TGTGCCAGCAGTTTCAACAAGGGGTTTGAGCAGTACTTC. Protein: CASSFNKGFEQYF.